The 12 T cell receptor beta chains in this list originate from one sample, sequenced in a study of T cells after yellow fever vaccination. One entry per CDR3 protein results from TCRdb running MiXCR on the 5' RACE reads. The sample carries some 260,000 distinct CDR3 sequences, about 5.2% recorded once. The sequenced sample was CD4+ T cells sorted from PBMCs, obtained on the day of the yellow fever booster vaccination. The receptors come from a man aged 18-30 years who received the YFV17D yellow fever vaccine.

The chain links TRBV20-1 to TRBJ2-5; the match to TRBD2 covers 14 bases. CDR1 and CDR2 from the germline V gene are DFQATT and SNEGSKA (reference sequence). The CDR3 extends over 14 amino acids. V lost 6 bases, J lost 4 bases, and 4 bases stayed unmatched. The CDR3 sequence: CSAATSGGAETQYF. The CDR3 nucleotides are TGCAGTGCAGCGACTAGCGGGGGGGCAGAGACCCAGTACTTC.

There are many counts of this clonotype. The V gene is TRBV7-9, the J gene TRBJ2-7; TRBD1 matches at 8 bases. The CDR3 runs 15 residues. V was pared by 5 bases and J by 3 bases, with 9 bases of the junction left unmatched. CDR1 and CDR2 (germline): SEHNR, FQNEAQ (reference sequence). CDR3 sequence: CASSPGRTGLYEQYV. The CDR3 bases are TGTGCCAGCAGCCCCGGCCGGACAGGGCTCTACGAGCAGTACGTC.

The sample holds many counts of this clonotype. This sequence joins TRBV27 and TRBJ1-1; D remains ambiguous. With 3 bases removed from V and 1 base from J, the gap between germline ends came to 6 bases. Per germline, CDR1 MNHEY and CDR2 SMNVEV (reference sequence). The CDR3 sequence is 13 residues long. The CDR3 DNA reads as TGTGCCAGCAGTTTGTGGCAGAACACTGAAGCTTTCTTT. Its protein is CASSLWQNTEAFF.

This clonotype has more than one count but fewer than ten. The genes are TRBV5-4 and TRBJ2-5; 8 bases are shared with TRBD2. CDR3 length: 15 amino acids. The germline V gene encodes CDR1 SGHNT and CDR2 YYREEE (reference sequence). The J segment lost 5 bases and the V segment lost 7 bases, leaving 13 bases of the junction unmatched. As DNA, the CDR3 is TGTGCCAGCGCATCCGGGACTAGGAGTTTGGAGACCCAGTACTTC. This gives the protein CASASGTRSLETQYF.

This clonotype was found a few times. The V gene is TRBV20-1, the J gene TRBJ2-7; D is ambiguous. V lost 1 base to trimming and J lost 0 bases, with 16 bases between them. Germline V lookup: CDR1 DFQATT, CDR2 SNEGSKA (reference sequence). The CDR3 has 16 amino acids. The CDR3: CSARGVKGPYSYEQYF. The CDR3 DNA reads TGCAGTGCTAGAGGGGTGAAGGGCCCTTACTCCTACGAGCAGTACTTC.

V is TRBV20-1 and J is TRBJ2-1; D possibly uses TRBD1 or TRBD2 (7 bases each). This CDR3 has 14 residues. V was cut by 5 bases and J by 5 bases, with 16 bases left in between. The V gene's germline CDR1 is DFQATT and CDR2 SNEGSKA (reference sequence). CDR3 coding DNA: TGCAGTGCTGCAGGGGGGGCCCCCCACAATGAGCAGTTCTTC. This translates into CSAAGGAPHNEQFF.

This clonotype was seen many times. V and J are TRBV12-3 or TRBV12-4 and TRBJ2-6; D is possibly TRBD2 (5 bases). Deletions cut 7 bases from V and 1 base from J, with 11 bases between. This CDR3 comprises 15 residues. CDR3 sequence (DNA): TGTGCCAGCAATCTACGGGGATCTGGGGCCAACGTCCTGACTTTC. Translation gives CASNLRGSGANVLTF.

This sequence joins TRBV11-2 and TRBJ1-3, with a weak D call TRBD1 (5 bases). The CDR3 totals 13 residues. CDR1 and CDR2 from the germline V gene are SGHAT and FQNNGV. Trimming shortened V by 4 bases and J by 3 bases, and 7 bases separated the two germline ends. CDR3 nucleotides: TGTGCCAGCAGCTCGCAGGGTGGAAACACCATATATTTT. It is translated as CASSSQGGNTIYF.

This chain links TRBV18 with TRBJ2-2; no firm D call. V was clipped by 4 bases and J by 1 base, with 7 bases between them. This CDR3 contains 14 residues. Germline V CDR1 and CDR2: KGHSH, LQKENI. CDR3 sequence: CASSQTQNTGELFF. Written as DNA, the CDR3 is TGTGCCAGCTCACAGACTCAGAACACCGGGGAGCTGTTTTTT. The full variable domain, with the rest looked up from reference TRBV18 and TRBJ2-2, is NAGVMQNPRHLVRRRGQEARLRCSPMKGHSHVYWYRQLPEEGLKFMVYLQKENIIDESGMPKERFSAEFPKEGPSILRIQQVVRGDSAAYFCASSQTQNTGELFFGEGSRLTVL.

This clonotype was recorded at least ten times. The chain links TRBV29-1 to TRBJ2-6; 9 positions match TRBD1. Germline trimming cut 6 bases from V and 4 bases from J; bases unmatched to any gene: 13. Germline V lookup: CDR1 SQVTM, CDR2 ANQGSEA. The CDR3 runs to 17 residues. The CDR3, as DNA: TGCAGCGTGGGAGCGGGACAGGGTACTTCGGGGGCCAACGTCCTGACTTTC. Its protein product is CSVGAGQGTSGANVLTF. The whole variable domain, filled in from reference TRBV29-1 and TRBJ2-6, reads SAVISQKPSRDICQRGTSLTIQCQVDSQVTMMFWYRQQPGQSLTLIATANQGSEATYESGFVIDKFPISRPNLTFSTLTVSNMSPEDSSIYLCSVGAGQGTSGANVLTFGAGSRLTVL.

The chain carries TRBV6-2 or TRBV6-3 and TRBJ2-7; D unclear. This CDR3 has 13 residues. V lost 2 bases and J lost 3, with 8 bases in between. In germline, CDR1 is MNHEY, CDR2 SVGEGT. This CDR3 is CASSYDPSYEQYV. CDR3 in DNA: TGTGCCAGCAGTTACGACCCGAGCTACGAGCAGTACGTC.

This clonotype has only a few counts. J is TRBJ2-7 and V is TRBV10-3, with TRBD1 matching over 9 bases. Germline CDR1 and CDR2: ENHRY and SYGVKD. This CDR3 region has 14 residues. The trim removed 4 bases at V and 2 bases at J, leaving 3 bases unmatched. The DNA for the CDR3 is TGTGCCATCAGTGGACAGGGGGGAGCCTACGAGCAGTACTTC. Translated: CAISGQGGAYEQYF.